This record concerns one TCR beta chain sequence. Its antigen is currently unknown. The germline V gene encodes CDR1 WSHSY and CDR2 SAAADI. The CDR3 extends over 13 amino acids. With 4 bases removed from V and 7 bases from J, the gap between germline ends came to 11 bases. Profiling relied on immunoSEQ multiplex PCR, and the TCRdb table lists in-frame clones only, not all of them. The table shows approximately 100,000 clones, with 85% to 95% occurring only once. This sample was taken from a study of siplizumab effects on memory and regulatory T cells. Points from the study as a whole: Naive T cells looked more diverse than memory cells and looked like major alloresponse contributors.

The sample consisted of non-Treg CD4+ T cells sorted from blood. The sequence was obtained from a human donor in good health. This chain connects TRBV10-2 to TRBJ1-5, with D possibly TRBD1 on 5 matching bases. CDR3 sequence reads: CASSGGGLQPQHF. The CDR3 coding sequence is TGCGCCAGCAGTGGTGGGGGTCTCCAGCCCCAGCATTTT.